This TCR beta chain was found in a study of blood T cell repertoires in COVID-19. Study background: The origin of the acute and convalescent COVID-19 samples was the United States, Italy and Spain.

In the study's own analysis: Researchers report that nucleated cell counts were estimated from reference gene primer amplification. The data were produced by immunoSEQ multiplex PCR, yet TCRdb's version contains in-frame clones alone and is incomplete. From that table come the V and J calls and clone size; the DNA was used to work out D and trimming. The sample comprises over 250,000 clones, 85% to 90% of which are singletons, and around 2% rests with the top ten. The CDR3 is 16 residues long. Germline V gene lookup returns CDR1 SNHLY and CDR2 FYNNEI. After removal of 6 bases from V and 0 bases from J, the junction contained 11 bases not matched to a gene. Researchers sorted participants into cohorts using their self-reported clinical history.

The TCR originated in a woman under 30 who had recovered from COVID-19. Sequenced input: PBMCs or T cells enriched from blood (not recorded which). The V gene is TRBV2, the J gene TRBJ2-7; 7 bases match TRBD1. The CDR3 nucleotides are TGTGCCAGCAGGAAGGGTTTGACAGGGACCTCCTACGAGCAGTACTTC. Protein sequence: CASRKGLTGTSYEQYF.